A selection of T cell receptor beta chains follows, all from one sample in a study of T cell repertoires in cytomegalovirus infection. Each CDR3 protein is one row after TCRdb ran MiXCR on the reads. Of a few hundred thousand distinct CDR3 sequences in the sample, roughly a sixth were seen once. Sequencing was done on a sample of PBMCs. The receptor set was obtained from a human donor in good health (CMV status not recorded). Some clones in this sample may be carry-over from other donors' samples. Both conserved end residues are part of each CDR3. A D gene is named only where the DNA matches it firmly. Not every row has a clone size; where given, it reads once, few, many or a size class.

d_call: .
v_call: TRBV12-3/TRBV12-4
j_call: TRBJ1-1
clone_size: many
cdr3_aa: CASSTMTGMNTEAFF
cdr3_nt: TGTGCCAGCAGCACAATGACAGGCATGAACACTGAAGCTTTCTTT

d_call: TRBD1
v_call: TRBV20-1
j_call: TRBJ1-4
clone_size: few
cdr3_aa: CSARDLGVTGGTTNEKLFF
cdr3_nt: TGCAGTGCTAGAGATCTGGGGGTGACAGGGGGAACAACTAATGAAAAACTGTTTTTT

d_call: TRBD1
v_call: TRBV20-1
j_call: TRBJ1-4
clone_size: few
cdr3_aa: CSAQLQGARSNEKLFF
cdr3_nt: TGCAGTGCTCAACTACAGGGGGCGCGTTCTAATGAAAAACTGTTTTTT

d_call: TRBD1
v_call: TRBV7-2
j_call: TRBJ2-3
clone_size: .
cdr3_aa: CASSSWDRATDTQYF
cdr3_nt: TGTGCCAGCAGCTCGTGGGACAGGGCCACAGATACGCAGTATTTT

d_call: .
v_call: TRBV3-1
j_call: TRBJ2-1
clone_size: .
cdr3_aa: CASSPNRANNEQFF
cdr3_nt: TGTGCCAGCAGTCCCAATAGAGCCAACAATGAGCAGTTCTTC

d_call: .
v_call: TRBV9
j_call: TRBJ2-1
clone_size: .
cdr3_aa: CASGAPGNEQFF
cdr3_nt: TGTGCCAGCGGCGCCCCGGGGAATGAGCAGTTCTTC

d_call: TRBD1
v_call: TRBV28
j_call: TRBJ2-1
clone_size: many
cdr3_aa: CASSSPGGDHNEQFF
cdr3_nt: TGTGCCAGCAGTTCCCCAGGGGGTGACCACAATGAGCAGTTCTTC

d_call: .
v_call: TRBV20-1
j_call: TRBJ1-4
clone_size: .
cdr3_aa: CSASREGEKLFF
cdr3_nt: TGCAGTGCTAGCAGGGAGGGGGAAAAACTGTTTTTT

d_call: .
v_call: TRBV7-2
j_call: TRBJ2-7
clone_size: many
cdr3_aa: CASSLGLGFSYEQYF
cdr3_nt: TGTGCCAGCAGCTTAGGGTTAGGGTTTAGCTACGAGCAGTACTTC

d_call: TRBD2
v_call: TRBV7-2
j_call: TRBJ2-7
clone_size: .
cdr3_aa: CASSFIGTSGGMAYERYF
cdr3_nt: TGTGCCAGCAGCTTTATTGGCACTAGCGGGGGAATGGCCTACGAGCGGTACTTC

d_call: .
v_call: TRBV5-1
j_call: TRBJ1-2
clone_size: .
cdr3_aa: CASSPADSHDYGYTF
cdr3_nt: TGCGCCAGCAGCCCGGCGGACAGCCACGACTATGGCTACACCTTC

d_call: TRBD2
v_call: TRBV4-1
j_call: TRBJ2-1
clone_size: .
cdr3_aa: CASSPSGGANEQFF
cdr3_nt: TGCGCCAGCAGCCCTAGCGGGGGGGCCAATGAGCAGTTCTTC

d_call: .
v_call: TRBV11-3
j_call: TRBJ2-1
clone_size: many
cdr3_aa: CASSLARVNEQFF
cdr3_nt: TGTGCCAGCAGCTTAGCGAGGGTGAATGAGCAGTTCTTC

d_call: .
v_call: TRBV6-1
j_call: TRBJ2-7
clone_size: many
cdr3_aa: CASSPLSPGEQYF
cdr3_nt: TGTGCCAGCAGTCCCCTCTCGCCGGGGGAGCAGTACTTC